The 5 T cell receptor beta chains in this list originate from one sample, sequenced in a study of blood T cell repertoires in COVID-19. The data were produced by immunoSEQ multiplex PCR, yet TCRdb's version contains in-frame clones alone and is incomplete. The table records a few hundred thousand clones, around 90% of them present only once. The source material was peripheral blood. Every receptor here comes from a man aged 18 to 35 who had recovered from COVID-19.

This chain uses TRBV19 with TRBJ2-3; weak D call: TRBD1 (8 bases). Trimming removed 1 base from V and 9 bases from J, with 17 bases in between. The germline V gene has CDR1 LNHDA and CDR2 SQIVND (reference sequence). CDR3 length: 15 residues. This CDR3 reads CASSIGQGAGDTQYF. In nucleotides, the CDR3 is TGTGCCAGTAGTATAGGCCAGGGGGCGGGAGACACGCAGTATTTT.

As DNA, the CDR3 is TGTGCCAGCAGCTTAGGCGTCGGGGAACTGGGCTATGGCTACACCTTC. Translation gives CASSLGVGELGYGYTF. The rearrangement uses TRBV13 and TRBJ1-2, with D unresolved. The germline gives CDR1 PRHDT, CDR2 FYEKMQ (reference sequence). This CDR3 contains 16 residues. Deletions cut 0 bases from V and 4 bases from J, with 15 bases between.

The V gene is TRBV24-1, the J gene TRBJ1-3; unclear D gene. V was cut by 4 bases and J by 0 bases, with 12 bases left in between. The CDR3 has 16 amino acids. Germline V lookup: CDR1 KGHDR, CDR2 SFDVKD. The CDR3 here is CATSEEIYPSGNTIYF. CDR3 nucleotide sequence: TGTGCCACCAGTGAGGAGATATACCCCTCTGGAAACACCATATATTTT.

In DNA form, the CDR3 reads TGCGCCAGCAGCTTGGACAGTTTTAATGAAAAACTGTTTTTT. Its translation: CASSLDSFNEKLFF. V and J are TRBV5-1 and TRBJ1-4; D unresolved. The CDR3 sequence is 14 residues long. With 0 bases removed from V and 4 bases from J, the gap between germline ends came to 7 bases. CDR1 and CDR2 from the germline V gene are SGHRS and YFSETQ. Using reference TRBV5-1 and TRBJ1-4 for the parts outside the CDR3, the full variable domain is KAGVTQTPRYLIKTRGQQVTLSCSPISGHRSVSWYQQTPGQGLQFLFEYFSETQRNKGNFPGRFSGRQFSNSRSEMNVSTLELGDSALYLCASSLDSFNEKLFFGSGTQLSVL.

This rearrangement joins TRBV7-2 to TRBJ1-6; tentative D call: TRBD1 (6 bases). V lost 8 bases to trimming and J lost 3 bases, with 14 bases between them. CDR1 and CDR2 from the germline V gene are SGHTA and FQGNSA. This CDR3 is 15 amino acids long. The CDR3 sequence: CASVATGIYNSPLHF. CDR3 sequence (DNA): TGTGCCAGCGTCGCTACAGGGATCTATAATTCACCCCTCCACTTT.